Listed below are T cell receptor beta chains from one sample, sequenced in a study of blood T cell repertoires in COVID-19. Sequenced by immunoSEQ multiplex PCR; TCRdb stores in-frame clones only, minus some. Altogether about 62,000 clones are present, less than 85% being singletons, with the ten largest covering around a sixth. The sample consisted of peripheral blood. The receptors were sampled from a man aged 60 to 69 with acute or convalescent COVID-19. CDR3s include the opening cysteine and the closing phenylalanine or tryptophan. The order of the fields is D gene, J gene, clone size, V gene, CDR3 protein, CDR3 DNA. A D gene is named only where the DNA matches it firmly. The size of a clone is reported for some rows only, either as once, few or many, or as a class for expanded clones.

D: TRBD1
J: TRBJ2-7
size: -
V: TRBV7-8
CDR3: CASSLVGRQGSYEQYF
DNA: TGTGCCAGCAGCTTAGTGGGGAGACAGGGGTCCTACGAGCAGTACTTC

D: -
J: TRBJ1-4
size: few
V: TRBV2
CDR3: CASRLDRGNEKLFF
DNA: TGTGCCAGCAGATTGGATAGGGGCAATGAAAAACTGTTTTTT

D: TRBD1
J: TRBJ1-4
size: once
V: TRBV28
CDR3: CASRPTGFAEKLFF
DNA: TGTGCCAGCAGGCCGACAGGGTTCGCAGAAAAACTGTTTTTT

D: -
J: TRBJ1-5
size: -
V: TRBV15
CDR3: CATSRGEQPQHF
DNA: TGTGCCACCAGCAGAGGGGAGCAGCCCCAGCATTTT

D: -
J: TRBJ1-4
size: -
V: TRBV7-2
CDR3: CASSLQGEKLFF
DNA: TGTGCCAGCAGCTTACAGGGTGAAAAACTGTTTTTT

D: TRBD1
J: TRBJ2-7
size: -
V: TRBV24-1
CDR3: CATRTGDEQYF
DNA: TGTGCCACCAGGACAGGGGACGAGCAGTACTTC

D: TRBD1
J: TRBJ1-2
size: few
V: TRBV14
CDR3: CASSRIGSTGRASGYTF
DNA: TGTGCCAGCAGCCGAATCGGCTCGACAGGGCGCGCCTCTGGCTACACCTTC

D: -
J: TRBJ2-4
size: -
V: TRBV11-2
CDR3: CASSLDRNIQYF
DNA: TGTGCCAGCAGCTTGGACAGAAACATTCAGTACTTC

D: TRBD1
J: TRBJ1-6
size: few
V: TRBV28
CDR3: CASSLCGQGGNSPLHF
DNA: TGTGCCAGCAGTTTATGTGGACAGGGGGGCAATTCACCCCTCCACTTT

D: TRBD2
J: TRBJ2-2
size: -
V: TRBV7-9
CDR3: CASRLSGRKAGELFF
DNA: TGTGCCAGCAGACTTAGCGGGAGAAAGGCCGGGGAGCTGTTTTTT

D: TRBD2
J: TRBJ2-1
size: -
V: TRBV27
CDR3: CASSLRLAGGYNEQFF
DNA: TGTGCCAGCAGTTTAAGACTAGCGGGAGGCTACAATGAGCAGTTCTTC

D: TRBD1
J: TRBJ2-7
size: few
V: TRBV18
CDR3: CASSPSNLGQSSYEQYF
DNA: TGTGCCAGCTCACCAAGCAACCTGGGACAGAGTAGCTACGAGCAGTACTTC

D: TRBD2
J: TRBJ2-7
size: -
V: TRBV7-2
CDR3: CASRSGGRTLEQYF
DNA: TGTGCCAGCAGGTCCGGCGGGAGAACCCTCGAGCAGTACTTC

D: TRBD1
J: TRBJ1-1
size: few
V: TRBV3-1/TRBV3-2
CDR3: CASSRQGMNTEAFF
DNA: TGTGCCAGCAGCCGACAGGGGATGAACACTGAAGCTTTCTTT

D: TRBD1
J: TRBJ2-7
size: -
V: TRBV18
CDR3: CASSLKTGGNEQYF
DNA: TGTGCCAGCTCACTTAAAACAGGGGGAAACGAGCAGTACTTC

D: -
J: TRBJ2-7
size: -
V: TRBV5-6
CDR3: CASSRRYYEQYF
DNA: TGTGCCAGCAGCCGCCGGTACTACGAGCAGTACTTC

D: TRBD2
J: TRBJ2-1
size: -
V: TRBV30
CDR3: CAWSVTSSGIGNEQFF
DNA: TGTGCCTGGAGTGTAACCTCTAGCGGCATAGGGAATGAGCAGTTCTTC

D: TRBD1
J: TRBJ1-5
size: -
V: TRBV2
CDR3: CASGVRQGNQPQHF
DNA: TGTGCCAGCGGTGTAAGACAGGGGAATCAGCCCCAGCATTTT

D: TRBD2
J: TRBJ2-2
size: -
V: TRBV18
CDR3: CASSPTRLAGESGELFF
DNA: TGTGCCAGCTCACCGACGCGACTAGCGGGAGAGTCCGGGGAGCTGTTTTTT

D: TRBD2
J: TRBJ2-5
size: once
V: TRBV5-6
CDR3: CASSLASGRYQETQYF
DNA: TGTGCCAGCAGCTTGGCCAGCGGGAGGTACCAAGAGACCCAGTACTTC

D: TRBD2
J: TRBJ2-3
size: few
V: TRBV9
CDR3: CASSENVGTSGSSGDTQYF
DNA: TGTGCCAGCAGCGAGAACGTCGGGACTAGCGGGAGTTCGGGAGATACGCAGTATTTT

D: TRBD1
J: TRBJ1-1
size: -
V: TRBV5-1
CDR3: CASSLAGGGNTEAFF
DNA: TGCGCCAGCAGCTTGGCAGGGGGAGGGAACACTGAAGCTTTCTTT

D: -
J: TRBJ1-6
size: medium-sized
V: TRBV27
CDR3: CASSPRESNSPLHF
DNA: TGTGCCAGCAGCCCCCGGGAGTCCAATTCACCCCTCCACTTT

D: -
J: TRBJ2-7
size: -
V: TRBV5-4
CDR3: CASSSLSRANEQYF
DNA: TGTGCCAGCAGTTCACTTTCGCGGGCAAACGAGCAGTACTTC

D: -
J: TRBJ1-1
size: -
V: TRBV5-8
CDR3: CASSLPWGVRDTEAFF
DNA: TGTGCCAGCAGCTTGCCCTGGGGAGTGAGGGACACTGAAGCTTTCTTT

D: -
J: TRBJ1-2
size: -
V: TRBV12-3/TRBV12-4
CDR3: CASSLGRRYGYTF
DNA: TGTGCCAGCAGTTTGGGGAGGCGCTATGGCTACACCTTC

D: TRBD2
J: TRBJ2-5
size: few
V: TRBV2
CDR3: CASSEKGLAGETQYF
DNA: TGTGCCAGCAGTGAAAAGGGACTAGCGGGAGAGACCCAGTACTTC

D: -
J: TRBJ2-7
size: once
V: TRBV21-1
CDR3: CATSGSYEQYF
DNA: TGTGCCACCTCGGGTTCCTACGAGCAGTACTTC

D: TRBD2
J: TRBJ2-3
size: -
V: TRBV7-6
CDR3: CASSFSGSADTQYF
DNA: TGTGCCAGCAGCTTTAGCGGGAGCGCAGATACGCAGTATTTT

D: -
J: TRBJ1-5
size: -
V: TRBV6-5
CDR3: CASSHAGENQPQHF
DNA: TGTGCCAGCAGCCATGCCGGGGAGAATCAGCCCCAGCATTTT

D: -
J: TRBJ2-7
size: -
V: TRBV30
CDR3: CAWSRGNNYEQYF
DNA: TGTGCCTGGAGTCGGGGGAACAACTACGAGCAGTACTTC

D: TRBD1
J: TRBJ1-1
size: -
V: TRBV19
CDR3: CASSRTGALTNTEAFF
DNA: TGTGCCAGTTCTCGGACAGGGGCCTTAACGAACACTGAAGCTTTCTTT

D: -
J: TRBJ1-1
size: -
V: TRBV5-6
CDR3: CASSLGARAEAFF
DNA: TGTGCCAGCAGCTTGGGGGCGCGGGCTGAAGCTTTCTTT

D: TRBD2
J: TRBJ2-7
size: once
V: TRBV10-2
CDR3: CASSDSGRIGHEQYF
DNA: TGCGCCAGCAGTGATAGCGGGAGGATTGGGCACGAGCAGTACTTC

D: TRBD1
J: TRBJ2-4
size: -
V: TRBV10-3
CDR3: CAISGGQGAQNIQYF
DNA: TGTGCCATCAGTGGAGGGCAGGGGGCACAAAACATTCAGTACTTC

D: -
J: TRBJ1-1
size: few
V: TRBV27
CDR3: CASRLTWASDTEAFF
DNA: TGTGCCAGCAGACTGACCTGGGCCAGTGACACTGAAGCTTTCTTT

D: -
J: TRBJ2-7
size: many
V: TRBV10-3
CDR3: CATKTGTGSYEQYF
DNA: TGTGCCACCAAAACCGGGACTGGCTCCTACGAGCAGTACTTC

D: TRBD1
J: TRBJ2-3
size: -
V: TRBV5-6
CDR3: CASSPDRVGVTQYF
DNA: TGTGCCAGCAGCCCCGACAGGGTCGGGGTTACGCAGTATTTT

D: TRBD2
J: TRBJ2-3
size: -
V: TRBV5-4
CDR3: CASSLGLAGDTDTQYF
DNA: TGTGCCAGCAGCTTGGGACTAGCGGGAGACACAGATACGCAGTATTTT

D: TRBD1
J: TRBJ1-3
size: -
V: TRBV15
CDR3: CATSRVRGSGNTIYF
DNA: TGTGCCACCAGCAGGGTCAGGGGGTCTGGAAACACCATATATTTT

D: -
J: TRBJ2-7
size: once
V: TRBV21-1
CDR3: CASSSGTGVYEQYF
DNA: TGTGCCAGCAGCAGCGGGACAGGAGTATACGAGCAGTACTTC

D: -
J: TRBJ1-1
size: few
V: TRBV13
CDR3: CASSMDRGTGTNEAFF
DNA: TGTGCCAGCAGCATGGACCGGGGGACGGGAACAAATGAAGCTTTCTTT

D: TRBD2
J: TRBJ2-1
size: -
V: TRBV19
CDR3: CASSTQREGRGEQFF
DNA: TGTGCCAGTAGTACCCAGCGGGAGGGCCGTGGCGAGCAGTTCTTC

D: -
J: TRBJ2-1
size: few
V: TRBV7-6
CDR3: CASSLVDTLGNEQFF
DNA: TGTGCCAGCAGCTTAGTGGACACCCTCGGAAATGAGCAGTTCTTC

D: -
J: TRBJ1-5
size: -
V: TRBV21-1
CDR3: CASSKATGESNQPQHF
DNA: TGTGCCAGCAGCAAAGCAACAGGGGAAAGCAATCAGCCCCAGCATTTT

D: TRBD2
J: TRBJ2-7
size: once
V: TRBV9
CDR3: CASSVEASGRQRHEQYF
DNA: TGTGCCAGCAGCGTAGAGGCTAGCGGGAGACAGCGTCACGAGCAGTACTTT

D: -
J: TRBJ2-1
size: few
V: TRBV6-1
CDR3: CASSEGPGTRYNEQFF
DNA: TGTGCCAGCAGTGAAGGGCCGGGGACTCGGTACAATGAGCAGTTCTTC